Listed here are 8 T cell receptor beta chains from one sample, sequenced in a study of blood T cells in healthy people across ages. PCR was performed a second time for about 7 to 11 cycles using a sample-barcoded 5' primer and a J-beta primer mix. Via MiXCR, TCRdb re-called the 5' RACE reads, giving one row per CDR3 protein. This sample yields approximately 580,000 distinct CDR3 sequences, of which 20% to 30% are seen a single time; approximately 10% belongs to the top ten. These same records also appear under a second study, on T cells of mothers and their children.

Sequenced input: blood. These receptor sequences come from a boy between 10 and 17 years old in good health.

This clonotype was detected only a few times. The V gene is TRBV10-3, the J gene TRBJ1-2; no reliable D call. CDR3 length equals 17 residues. Deletions cut 4 bases from V and 8 bases from J, with 26 bases between. Germline V gene data show CDR1 as ENHRY and CDR2 as SYGVKD. CDR3 DNA sequence: TGTGCCATCAGTGCTCCGAACACTCGGACTCCAGGCGCGGGCTACACCTTC. Its translation is CAISAPNTRTPGAGYTF.

The genes are TRBV28 and TRBJ1-5, with D perhaps TRBD1 (5 bases). Trimming took 2 bases from V and 3 from J, leaving 11 bases between them. From germline, CDR1 is MDHEN and CDR2 SYDVKM. CDR3 length: 15 residues. The CDR3 protein is CASSLRGSTNQPQHF. Written as DNA, the CDR3 is TGTGCCAGCAGTTTACGGGGCTCCACCAATCAGCCCCAGCATTTT.

This clonotype was observed many times. The chain has TRBV6-4 and TRBJ2-2, with D uncertain. This CDR3 is built from 13 residues. V was shortened by 4 bases and J by 1 base, with 4 bases between the two germline ends. Germline values: CDR1 MRHNA, CDR2 SNTAGT. In DNA, the CDR3 is TGTGCCAGCAGTGTCCAGAACACCGGGGAGCTGTTTTTT. Translated: CASSVQNTGELFF.

The chain combines TRBV6-1 with TRBJ2-1; 10 positions match TRBD2. The CDR3 extends over 15 amino acids. Germline CDR1 is MNHNS and CDR2 is SASEGT. J lost 8 bases, V lost 6 bases, and 10 bases had no gene match. The CDR3 region is CASRDRAGGPYEQFF. The DNA of the CDR3 is TGTGCCAGCAGAGACCGAGCGGGAGGGCCTTATGAGCAGTTCTTC.

The chain carries TRBV4-2 and TRBJ2-6; D uncertain. CDR1 is LGHNA, CDR2 YNFKEQ, per germline. V lost 0 bases to trimming and J lost 1 base, with 7 bases between them. This CDR3 has 16 residues. The CDR3 reads CASSQDIRSGANVLTF. CDR3 coding DNA: TGTGCCAGCAGCCAAGACATCAGATCTGGGGCCAACGTCCTGACTTTC.

The table lists this clonotype with many counts. This chain links TRBV7-9 with TRBJ1-2; 10 bases are shared with TRBD1. V dropped 5 bases and J dropped 7; count of bases not matched to a gene: 4. Germline assignment: CDR1 SEHNR and CDR2 FQNEAQ (reference sequence). This CDR3 is built from 13 residues. CDR3 nucleotides: TGTGCCAGCAGCCCCGGACAGGGGGGTGGCTACACCTTC. Residues: CASSPGQGGGYTF.

Turning to this clonotype: One end of the junction is discordant with germline, which a read error may explain. The rearrangement uses TRBV7-7 and TRBJ2-1, with 9 bases lining up with TRBD2. The length of the CDR3 is 15 residues. Looked up from germline, CDR1 is SSHAT and CDR2 is FNYEAQ (reference sequence). CDR3 nucleotides: TGTGCTAGCAGCTTAGCGCTAGCGGGATACAATGAGCAGTTCTTC. Translating gives CASSLALAGYNEQFF.

V is TRBV7-2 and J is TRBJ2-1; no firm D call. The CDR3 has 14 amino acids. Germline V CDR1 and CDR2: SGHTA, FQGNSA. Trimming removed 4 bases from V and 0 bases from J, with 7 bases in between. The CDR3 bases are TGTGCCAGCAGCTCCAAGGACTCCTACAATGAGCAGTTCTTC. It is translated as CASSSKDSYNEQFF.